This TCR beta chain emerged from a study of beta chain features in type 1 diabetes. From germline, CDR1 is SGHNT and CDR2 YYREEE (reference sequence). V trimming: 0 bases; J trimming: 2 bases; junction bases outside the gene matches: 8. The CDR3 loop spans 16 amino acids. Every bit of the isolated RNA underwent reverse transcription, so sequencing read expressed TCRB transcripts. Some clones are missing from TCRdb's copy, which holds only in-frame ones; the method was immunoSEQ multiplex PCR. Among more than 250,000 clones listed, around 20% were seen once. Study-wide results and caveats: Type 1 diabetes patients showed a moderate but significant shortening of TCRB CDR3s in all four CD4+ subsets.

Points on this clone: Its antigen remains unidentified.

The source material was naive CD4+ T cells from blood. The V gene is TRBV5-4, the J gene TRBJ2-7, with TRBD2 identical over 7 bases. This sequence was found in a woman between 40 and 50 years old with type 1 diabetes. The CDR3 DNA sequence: TGTGCCAGCAGCTTGGGTGGTCTAGCGGCAACCTACGAGCAGTACTTC. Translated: CASSLGGLAATYEQYF.